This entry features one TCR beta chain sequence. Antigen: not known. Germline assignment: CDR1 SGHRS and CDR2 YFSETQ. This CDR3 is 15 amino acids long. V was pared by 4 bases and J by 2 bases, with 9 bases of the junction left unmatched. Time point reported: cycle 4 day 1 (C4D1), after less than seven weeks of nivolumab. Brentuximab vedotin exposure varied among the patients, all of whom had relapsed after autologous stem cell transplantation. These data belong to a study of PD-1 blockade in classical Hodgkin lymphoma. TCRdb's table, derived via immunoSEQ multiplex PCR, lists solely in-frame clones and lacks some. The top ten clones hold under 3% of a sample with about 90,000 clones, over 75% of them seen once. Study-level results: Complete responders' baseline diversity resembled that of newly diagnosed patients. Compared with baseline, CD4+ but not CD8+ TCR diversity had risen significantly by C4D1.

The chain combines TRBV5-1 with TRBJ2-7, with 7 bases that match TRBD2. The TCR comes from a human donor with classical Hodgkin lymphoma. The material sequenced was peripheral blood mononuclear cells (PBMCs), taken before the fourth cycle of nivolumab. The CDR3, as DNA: TGCGCCAGCAGCCTGACTAGCAAATTTGCCTACGAGCAGTACTTC. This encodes CASSLTSKFAYEQYF.